Ten or more counts support the clone carrying this T cell receptor beta chain. What it binds is unknown. These data come from a study of T cells after yellow fever vaccination. Findings and limits, study-wide: Only a small proportion of the clonotypes turned up in both the CD4 and the CD8 compartments, likely arising from convergent recombination.

TCRdb reanalysed the 5' RACE reads using MiXCR and keeps one entry per CDR3 protein. The sample lists some 130,000 distinct CDR3 sequences, more than 6.5% occurring once. Germline V CDR1 and CDR2: DFQATT, SNEGSKA (reference sequence). Germline trimming cut 5 bases from V and 4 bases from J; bases unmatched to any gene: 5. The CDR3 covers 14 residues. The receptor's source is a man aged 30 to 39 who received the YFV17D yellow fever vaccine. Source: CD4+ T cells sorted from PBMCs, taken 10 days after the yellow fever booster vaccination. This chain joins TRBV20-1 and TRBJ2-2, with 9 bases that match TRBD1. The chain's CDR3 is CSAVQGAGTGELFF. In DNA form, the CDR3 reads TGCAGTGCTGTACAGGGGGCGGGCACCGGGGAGCTGTTTTTT.